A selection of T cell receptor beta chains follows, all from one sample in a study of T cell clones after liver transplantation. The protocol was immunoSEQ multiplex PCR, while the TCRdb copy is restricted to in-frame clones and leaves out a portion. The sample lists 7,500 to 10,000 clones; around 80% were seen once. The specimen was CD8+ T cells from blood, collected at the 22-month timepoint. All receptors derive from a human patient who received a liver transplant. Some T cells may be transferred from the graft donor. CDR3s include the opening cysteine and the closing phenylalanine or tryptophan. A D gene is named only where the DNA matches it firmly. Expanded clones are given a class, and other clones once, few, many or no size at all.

TGTGCCAGCAGTGTCACAGGGGACAACACTGAAGCTTTCTTT	CASSVTGDNTEAFF	NA	TRBJ1-1	TRBD1	TRBV25-1
TGTGCCTGGAGTGTTACGGCGGGGGGGCGGTACAATGAGCAGTTCTTC	CAWSVTAGGRYNEQFF	NA	TRBJ2-1	TRBD2	TRBV30
TGCGCCAGCAGCCAAGTAGGGAGGGGGAACTATGGCTACACCTTC	CASSQVGRGNYGYTF	NA	TRBJ1-2	NA	TRBV4-1
TGTGCCAGCACCCCCCCGATATCCGAAACGTTGGACTATGGCTACACCTTC	CASTPPISETLDYGYTF	NA	TRBJ1-2	NA	TRBV7-9
TGTGCCAGCAGCCTGACGCCCGCCGGAGATACGCAGTATTTT	CASSLTPAGDTQYF	NA	TRBJ2-3	NA	TRBV28
TGTGCCAGCAGCTTAGGAGTGCGGGGGCGCACAGATACGCAGTATTTT	CASSLGVRGRTDTQYF	NA	TRBJ2-3	NA	TRBV7-6
TGTGCCAGCAGTCTTCCCCTGTGGCGGGGGGGCGATGTGAATGAGCAGTTCTTC	CASSLPLWRGGDVNEQFF	NA	TRBJ2-1	TRBD2	TRBV27
TGTGCCAGCAGCTTAGCCGGGGACCCCTACGAGCAGTACTTC	CASSLAGDPYEQYF	few	TRBJ2-7	NA	TRBV7-9
TGTGCCAGCAGTGATCCATTAAGCAATCAGCCCCAGCATTTT	CASSDPLSNQPQHF	NA	TRBJ1-5	NA	TRBV6-1
TGTGCCAGCAGCTTGGACAGCGCGGAGTACGAGCAGTTCTTC	CASSLDSAEYEQFF	once	TRBJ2-1	NA	TRBV5-5